The T cell receptor beta chain described here comes from a study of T cells in Graves' hyperthyroidism and ophthalmopathy. This clonotype was counted at least ten times. In germline, CDR1 is LNHDA, CDR2 SQIVND (reference sequence). This CDR3 comprises 14 residues. V gave up 6 bases and J gave up 6 bases; unmatched junction bases: 5. The source material, RNA transcripts, was used to amplify TCR beta CDR3 regions. Initially, a first-round RT-PCR of the TCR CDR3 employed the HTBI primer set. TCRdb redid the calling of the multiplex PCR reads with MiXCR, one entry per CDR3 protein. The data hold roughly 250,000 distinct CDR3 sequences, with roughly 15% observed a single time. The blood sample dates from first hyperthyroidism diagnosis, preceding any ophthalmopathy symptoms.

Sequencing was carried out using blood. The clonotype was recovered from a woman in her 40s with Graves' hyperthyroidism that later progressed to Graves' ophthalmopathy. The chain recombines TRBV19 with TRBJ2-7; 13 positions agree with TRBD2. CDR3 region: CASSPGLAGFEQYF. For the CDR3, the DNA is TGTGCCAGTAGCCCGGGACTAGCGGGATTCGAGCAGTACTTC.